The present T cell receptor beta chain was sequenced within a study of regulatory T cells in long-lasting Graves disease. This clonotype was counted at least ten times. The TCR beta library used iRepertoire HTBI primers with Arm-PCR amplification of CDR3. TCRdb used MiXCR to reprocess the multiplex PCR reads, holding one entry per CDR3 protein. The sample contains about 500,000 distinct CDR3 sequences, 15% to 20% of which appear only once. Indicated time point: newly diagnosed GD, antithyroid drugs for less than 3 months. RNA from PBMCs was the source of the TCR library. The CDR3 extends over 13 amino acids. V lost 6 bases and J lost 12; bases outside the gene matches: 12. Looked up from germline, CDR1 is DFQATT and CDR2 is SNEGSKA (reference sequence). This sample also belongs to another study, concerning T cells in Graves' hyperthyroidism and ophthalmopathy.

Source: peripheral blood mononuclear cells (PBMCs), taken at new diagnosis, from a patient treated with antithyroid drugs. The origin of this receptor is a man between 40 and 49 years old with Graves disease. This chain joins TRBV20-1 and TRBJ2-1; the match to TRBD2 covers 9 bases. Here the CDR3 reads CSASAGTSFGQFF. DNA of the CDR3: TGCAGTGCCTCTGCCGGGACTAGCTTCGGGCAGTTCTTC.